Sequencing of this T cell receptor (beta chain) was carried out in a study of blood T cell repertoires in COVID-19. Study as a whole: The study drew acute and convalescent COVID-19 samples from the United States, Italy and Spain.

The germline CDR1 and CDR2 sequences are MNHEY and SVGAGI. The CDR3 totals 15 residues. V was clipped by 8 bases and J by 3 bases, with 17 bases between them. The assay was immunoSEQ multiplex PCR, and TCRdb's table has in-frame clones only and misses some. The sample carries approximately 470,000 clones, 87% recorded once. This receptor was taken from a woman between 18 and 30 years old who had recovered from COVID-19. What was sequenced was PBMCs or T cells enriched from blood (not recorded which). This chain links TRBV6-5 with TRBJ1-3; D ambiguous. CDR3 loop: CASVSSGVFGNTIYF. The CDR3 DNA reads TGTGCCAGCGTTTCATCAGGTGTGTTTGGAAACACCATATATTTT.